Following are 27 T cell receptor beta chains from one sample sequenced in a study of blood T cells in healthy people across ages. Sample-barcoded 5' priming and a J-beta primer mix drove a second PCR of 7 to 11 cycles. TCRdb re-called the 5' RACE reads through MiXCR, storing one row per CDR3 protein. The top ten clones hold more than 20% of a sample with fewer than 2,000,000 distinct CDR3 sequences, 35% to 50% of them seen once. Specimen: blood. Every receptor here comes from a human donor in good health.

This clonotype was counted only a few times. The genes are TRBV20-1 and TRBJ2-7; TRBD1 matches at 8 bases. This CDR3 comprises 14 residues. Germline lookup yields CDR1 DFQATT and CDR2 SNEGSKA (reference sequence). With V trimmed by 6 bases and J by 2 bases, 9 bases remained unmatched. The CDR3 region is CSAGQGAQTYEQYF. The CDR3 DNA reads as TGCAGTGCCGGCCAGGGGGCCCAAACCTACGAGCAGTACTTC.

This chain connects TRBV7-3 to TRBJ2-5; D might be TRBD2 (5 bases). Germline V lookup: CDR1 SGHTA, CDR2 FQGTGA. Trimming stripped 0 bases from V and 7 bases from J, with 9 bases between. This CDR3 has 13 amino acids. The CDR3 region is CASSLTAEGTQYF. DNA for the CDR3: TGTGCCAGCAGCTTAACGGCCGAGGGGACCCAGTACTTC. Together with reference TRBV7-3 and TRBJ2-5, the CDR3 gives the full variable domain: GAGVSQTPSNKVTEKGKYVELRCDPISGHTALYWYRQSLGQGPEFLIYFQGTGAADDSGLPNDRFFAVRPEGSVSTLKIQRTERGDSAVYLCASSLTAEGTQYFGPGTRLLVL.

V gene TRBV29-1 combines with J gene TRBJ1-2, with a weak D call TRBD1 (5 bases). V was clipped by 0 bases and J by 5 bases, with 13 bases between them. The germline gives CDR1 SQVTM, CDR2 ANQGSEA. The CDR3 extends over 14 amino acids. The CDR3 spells CSVEEGTGMYGYTF. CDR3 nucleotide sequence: TGCAGCGTTGAAGAAGGGACGGGGATGTATGGCTACACCTTC.

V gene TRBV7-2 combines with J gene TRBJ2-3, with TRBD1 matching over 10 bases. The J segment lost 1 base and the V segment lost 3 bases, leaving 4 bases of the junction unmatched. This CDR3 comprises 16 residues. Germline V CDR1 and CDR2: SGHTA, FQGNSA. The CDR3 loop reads CASSLGGTGGTDTQYF. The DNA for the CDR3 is TGTGCCAGCAGCTTGGGGGGGACAGGGGGCACAGATACGCAGTATTTT.

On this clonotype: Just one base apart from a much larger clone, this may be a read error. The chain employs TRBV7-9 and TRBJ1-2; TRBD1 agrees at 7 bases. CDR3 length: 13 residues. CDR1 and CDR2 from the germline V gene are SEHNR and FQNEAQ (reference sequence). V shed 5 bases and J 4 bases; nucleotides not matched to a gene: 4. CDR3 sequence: CASSAGTVYGYTF. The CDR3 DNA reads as TGTGCCAGCAGCGCCGGGACAGTCTATGGCTACACCTTC.

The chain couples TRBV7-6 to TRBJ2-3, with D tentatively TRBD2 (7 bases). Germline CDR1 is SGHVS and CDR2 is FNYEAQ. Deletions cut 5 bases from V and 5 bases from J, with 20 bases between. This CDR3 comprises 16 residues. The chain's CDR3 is CASSIEQGLHGDTQYF. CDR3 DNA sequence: TGTGCCAGCAGCATCGAACAGGGACTACACGGAGATACGCAGTATTTT.

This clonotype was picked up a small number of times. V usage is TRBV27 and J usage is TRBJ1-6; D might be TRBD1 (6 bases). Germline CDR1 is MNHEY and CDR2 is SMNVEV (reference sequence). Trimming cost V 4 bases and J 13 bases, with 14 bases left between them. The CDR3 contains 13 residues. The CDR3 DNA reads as TGTGCCAGCAGTTGGGGGCTATTCACTCCCCTCCACTTT. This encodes CASSWGLFTPLHF.

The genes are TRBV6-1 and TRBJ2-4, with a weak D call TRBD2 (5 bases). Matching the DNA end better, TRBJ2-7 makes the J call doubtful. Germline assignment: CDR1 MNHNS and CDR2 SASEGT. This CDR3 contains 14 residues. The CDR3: CASSINTGWAEQYF. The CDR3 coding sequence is TGTGCCAGCAGTATCAACACGGGGTGGGCCGAGCAGTACTTC.

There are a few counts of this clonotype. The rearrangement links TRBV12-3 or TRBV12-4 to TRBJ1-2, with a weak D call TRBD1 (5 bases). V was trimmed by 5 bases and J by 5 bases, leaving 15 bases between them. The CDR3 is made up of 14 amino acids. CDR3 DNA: TGTGCCAGCAGTCCCGGACCGGAGGGGTATGGCTACACCTTC. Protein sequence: CASSPGPEGYGYTF.

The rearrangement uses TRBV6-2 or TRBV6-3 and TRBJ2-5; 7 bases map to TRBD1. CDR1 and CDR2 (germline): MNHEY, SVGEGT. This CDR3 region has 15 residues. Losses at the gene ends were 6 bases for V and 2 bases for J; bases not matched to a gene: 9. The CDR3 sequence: CASSTYRGPQETQYF. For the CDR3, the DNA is TGTGCCAGCAGCACTTACAGGGGTCCTCAAGAGACCCAGTACTTC.

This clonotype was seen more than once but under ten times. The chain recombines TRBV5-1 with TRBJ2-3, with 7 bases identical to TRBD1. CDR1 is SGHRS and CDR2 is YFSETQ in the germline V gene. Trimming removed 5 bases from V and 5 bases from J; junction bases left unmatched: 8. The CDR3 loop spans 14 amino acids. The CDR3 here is CASRPQTGEDTQYF. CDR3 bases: TGCGCCAGCAGACCACAAACAGGGGAAGATACGCAGTATTTT.

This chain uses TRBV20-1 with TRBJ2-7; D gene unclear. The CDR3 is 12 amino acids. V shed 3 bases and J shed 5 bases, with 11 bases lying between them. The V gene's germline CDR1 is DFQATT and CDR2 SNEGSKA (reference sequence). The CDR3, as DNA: TGCAGTGCTAGCGACCCCGGGCACGAGCAGTACTTC. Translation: CSASDPGHEQYF.

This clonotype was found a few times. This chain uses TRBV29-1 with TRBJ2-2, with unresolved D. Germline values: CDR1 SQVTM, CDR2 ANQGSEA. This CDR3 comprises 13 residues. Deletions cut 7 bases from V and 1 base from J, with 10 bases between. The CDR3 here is CSATLRNTGELFF. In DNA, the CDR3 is TGCAGCGCTACCCTTCGGAACACCGGGGAGCTGTTTTTT.

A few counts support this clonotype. The CDR3 loop reads CASSRDRSRHEQYF. The CDR3 DNA is TGTGCCAGCAGTAGAGACAGGTCTAGACACGAGCAGTACTTC. The chain combines TRBV6-5 with TRBJ2-7; a possible D gene is TRBD1 (6 bases). V lost 5 bases, J lost 5 bases, and 16 bases lay in between. Germline-derived CDR1 and CDR2 are MNHEY and SVGAGI. The CDR3 is 14 residues long.

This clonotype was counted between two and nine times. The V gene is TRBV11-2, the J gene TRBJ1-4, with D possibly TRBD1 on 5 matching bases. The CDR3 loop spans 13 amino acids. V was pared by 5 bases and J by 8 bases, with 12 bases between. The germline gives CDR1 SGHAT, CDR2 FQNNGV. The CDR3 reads CASSRGHGEKLFF. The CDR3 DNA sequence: TGTGCCAGCAGCCGTGGACACGGGGAAAAACTGTTTTTT.

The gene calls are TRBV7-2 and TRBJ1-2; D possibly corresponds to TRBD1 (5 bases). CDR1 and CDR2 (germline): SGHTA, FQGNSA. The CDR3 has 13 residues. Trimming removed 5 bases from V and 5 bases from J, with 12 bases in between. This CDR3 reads CASSTARAYGYTF. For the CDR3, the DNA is TGTGCCAGCAGCACCGCCAGGGCTTATGGCTACACCTTC.

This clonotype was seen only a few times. The CDR3 DNA reads TGTGCCAGCAGCCATTGGGGACAGGGCGTCCTCTCCTACGAGCAGTACTTC. It specifies CASSHWGQGVLSYEQYF. J is TRBJ2-7 and V is TRBV4-2, with 9 bases lining up with TRBD1. Trimming cost V 3 bases and J 0 bases; bases outside gene matches: 9. This CDR3 region has 17 residues. In germline, CDR1 is LGHNA, CDR2 YNFKEQ.

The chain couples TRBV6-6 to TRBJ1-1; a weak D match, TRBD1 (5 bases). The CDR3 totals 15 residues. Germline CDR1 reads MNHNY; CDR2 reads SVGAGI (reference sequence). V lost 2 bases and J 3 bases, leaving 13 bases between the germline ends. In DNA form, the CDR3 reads TGTGCCAGCAGTTACGGTCAGGGATGGGACACTGAAGCTTTCTTT. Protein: CASSYGQGWDTEAFF.

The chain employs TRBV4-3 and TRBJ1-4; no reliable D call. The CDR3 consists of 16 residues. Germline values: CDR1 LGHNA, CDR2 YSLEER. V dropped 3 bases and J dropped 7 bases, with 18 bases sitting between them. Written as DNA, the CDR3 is TGCGCCAGCAGCCAGGATTTTGAAGTGGGCGGTGAAAAACTGTTTTTT. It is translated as CASSQDFEVGGEKLFF.

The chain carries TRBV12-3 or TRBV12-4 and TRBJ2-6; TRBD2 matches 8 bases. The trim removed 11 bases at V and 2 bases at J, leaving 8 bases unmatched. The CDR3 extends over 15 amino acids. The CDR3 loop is CASLSGGAGANVLTF. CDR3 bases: TGTGCCTCCCTTTCGGGGGGGGCTGGGGCCAACGTCCTGACTTTC.

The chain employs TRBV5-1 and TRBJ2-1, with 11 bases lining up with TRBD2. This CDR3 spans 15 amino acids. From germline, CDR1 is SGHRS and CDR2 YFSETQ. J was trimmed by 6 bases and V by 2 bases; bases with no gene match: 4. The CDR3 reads CASSFSSGGFNEQFF. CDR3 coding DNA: TGCGCCAGCAGCTTCTCTAGCGGGGGGTTCAATGAGCAGTTCTTC. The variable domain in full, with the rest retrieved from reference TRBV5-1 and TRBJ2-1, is KAGVTQTPRYLIKTRGQQVTLSCSPISGHRSVSWYQQTPGQGLQFLFEYFSETQRNKGNFPGRFSGRQFSNSRSEMNVSTLELGDSALYLCASSFSSGGFNEQFFGPGTRLTVL.

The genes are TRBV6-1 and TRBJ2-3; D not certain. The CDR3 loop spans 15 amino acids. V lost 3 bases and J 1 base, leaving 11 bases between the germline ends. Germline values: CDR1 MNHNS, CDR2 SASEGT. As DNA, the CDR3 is TGTGCCAGCAGTGAGACGGACGGACGCACAGATACGCAGTATTTT. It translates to CASSETDGRTDTQYF.

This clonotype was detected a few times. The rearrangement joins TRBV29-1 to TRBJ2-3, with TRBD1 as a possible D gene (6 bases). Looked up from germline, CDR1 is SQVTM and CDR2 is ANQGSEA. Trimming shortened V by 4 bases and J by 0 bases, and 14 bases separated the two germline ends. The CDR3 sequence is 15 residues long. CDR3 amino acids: CSVGGQSYSTDTQYF. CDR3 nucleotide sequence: TGCAGCGTTGGGGGACAAAGCTATAGCACAGATACGCAGTATTTT.

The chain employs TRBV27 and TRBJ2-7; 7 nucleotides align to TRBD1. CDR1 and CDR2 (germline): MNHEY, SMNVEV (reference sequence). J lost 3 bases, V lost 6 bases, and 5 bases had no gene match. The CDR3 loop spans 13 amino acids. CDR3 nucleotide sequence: TGTGCCAGCAGAAAGGGGGCGGGCTACGAGCAGTACTTC. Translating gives CASRKGAGYEQYF.

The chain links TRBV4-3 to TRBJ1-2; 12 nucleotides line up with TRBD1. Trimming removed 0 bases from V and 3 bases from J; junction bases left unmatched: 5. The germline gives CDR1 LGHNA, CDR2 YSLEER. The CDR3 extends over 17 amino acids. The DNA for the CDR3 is TGCGCCAGCAGCCAAGATCGAGGGACAGGGGGCTACTATGGCTACACCTTC. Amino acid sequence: CASSQDRGTGGYYGYTF.

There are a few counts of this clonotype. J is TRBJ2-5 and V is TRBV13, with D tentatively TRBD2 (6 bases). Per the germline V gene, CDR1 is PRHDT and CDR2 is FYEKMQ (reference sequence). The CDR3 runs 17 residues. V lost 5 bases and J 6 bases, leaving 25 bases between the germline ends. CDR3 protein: CASSVGSPRGVLKTQYF. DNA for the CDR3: TGTGCCAGCAGCGTCGGGTCTCCGCGGGGCGTTCTTAAGACCCAGTACTTC.

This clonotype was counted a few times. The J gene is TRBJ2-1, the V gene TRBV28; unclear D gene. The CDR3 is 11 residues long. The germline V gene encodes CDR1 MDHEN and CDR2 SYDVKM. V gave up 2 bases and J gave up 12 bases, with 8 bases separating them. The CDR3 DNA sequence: TGTGCCAGCAGTTTAGGAGTGATGCAGTTCTTC. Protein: CASSLGVMQFF. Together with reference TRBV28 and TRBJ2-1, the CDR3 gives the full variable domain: DVKVTQSSRYLVKRTGEKVFLECVQDMDHENMFWYRQDPGLGLRLIYFSYDVKMKEKGDIPEGYSVSREKKERFSLILESASTNQTSMYLCASSLGVMQFFGPGTRLTVL.